The entry below gives a single TCR beta chain sequence along with its context. Time point in this sample: patch test 3, about 24 weeks after DPC sensitization. This sample's treatment: therapeutic diphenylcyclopropenone sensitization with weekly scalp DPC. The entry originates in a study of human T cells and chemical hapten exposure. V was shortened by 4 bases and J by 5 bases, with 19 bases between the two germline ends. Germline CDR1 is SGHTA and CDR2 is FQGNSA. The CDR3 runs to 16 residues. MiXCR, run by TCRdb on the RACE reads, gives a single entry per CDR3 protein. This sample has more than 95,000 distinct CDR3 sequences, with 30% to 35% found just once.

The chain links TRBV7-2 to TRBJ2-3, with D perhaps TRBD1 (6 bases). The source of this sequence is a man aged 40-50 years with alopecia areata. Some clones in this sample may be carry-over from other donors' samples. The starting material was whole blood, obtained in connection with sensitization to the hapten diphenylcyclopropenone (DPC). CDR3 sequence reads: CASSSPTWTDRDTQYF. The CDR3 region has the DNA TGTGCCAGCAGCTCCCCAACCTGGACAGATCGAGATACGCAGTATTTT.